This T cell receptor beta chain was sequenced in a study of blood T cells in healthy people across ages. This CDR3 is 15 amino acids long. CDR1 and CDR2 from the germline V gene are MNHEY and SVGAGI. V gave up 2 bases and J gave up 5 bases; unmatched junction bases: 8. The use of a sample-barcoded 5' primer and a J-beta primer mix characterized a second PCR of roughly 7 to 11 cycles. TCRdb redid the calling of the 5' RACE reads with MiXCR, one entry per CDR3 protein. The sample contains around 1.5 million distinct CDR3 sequences, around 59% of which appear only once. Individuals who donated were healthy Caucasians from Russia aged about 6 to 90. Notes on the study in general: The study found more naive CD4+ cells and higher diversity in long-lived than aged donors. Per million T cells, TCR beta diversity dropped about linearly as age rose.

As concerns this clonotype: Its antigen is not identified.

The material sequenced was blood. The receptor was derived from a man aged 18 to 30 in good health. This chain links TRBV6-5 with TRBJ2-5; 7 nucleotides match TRBD2. The CDR3 here is CASSYTSLGGETQYF. CDR3 sequence (DNA): TGTGCCAGCAGTTACACCAGCCTCGGGGGGGAGACCCAGTACTTC.